This T cell receptor (beta chain) is drawn from a study of CD8 T cells in Susac syndrome. V was cut by 2 bases and J by 6 bases, with 14 bases left in between. This CDR3 is built from 15 residues. Germline V lookup: CDR1 MNHEY, CDR2 SVGEGT. Sequencing of TCR beta was undertaken in CD8+ and CD4+ T cells derived from blood. With random hexamers, roughly 0.45 to 1 ug RNA was reverse transcribed. TCRdb recomputed calls from the immunoSEQ multiplex PCR reads with MiXCR, one row per CDR3 protein. The table shows 150,000 or so distinct CDR3 sequences, with 90% to 95% occurring only once. The sequenced sample was CD4+ T cells from PBMCs. The sequence derives from a human donor in good health. V gene TRBV6-2 or TRBV6-3 combines with J gene TRBJ1-5; no clear D gene. CDR3 bases: TGTGCCAGCAGTTACGGGAACGCCGGAGGTCAGCCCCAGCATTTT. Residues: CASSYGNAGGQPQHF.